These T cell receptor beta chains were read from a single sample in a study of T cell responses to AZD1222 COVID-19 vaccine. Clones were read by immunoSEQ multiplex PCR, and TCRdb kept only the in-frame ones, dropping some. The sample yields about 100,000 clones, approximately 92% seen once. The sequencing here drew on peripheral blood, taken 28 days after the second AZD1222 dose. These receptors all come from an adult who received the AZD1222 COVID-19 vaccine. Both conserved end residues are part of each CDR3.

j_call v_call cdr3_length cdr3_aa
TRBJ2-5 TRBV6-1 14 CASSEVVLGETQYF
TRBJ2-1 TRBV6-5 15 CASTLPGLAGNEQFF
TRBJ2-1 TRBV5-6 14 CASSPGERGIEQFF
TRBJ1-2 TRBV30 13 CAWSVQANYGYTF
TRBJ2-7 TRBV5-4 15 CASSPTSGVDYEQYF
TRBJ2-1 TRBV11-2 14 CASSLVWQDNEQFF
TRBJ2-3 TRBV23-1 15 CASSQRADPTDTQYF
TRBJ1-2 TRBV29-1 14 CSVEDQGGPYGYTF
TRBJ1-1 TRBV6-5 14 CASSYSPANTEAFF
TRBJ2-3 TRBV30 13 CAWLARGTDTQYF
TRBJ1-1 TRBV7-9 14 CASSLLGQGVEAFF
TRBJ2-2 TRBV3-1/TRBV3-2 17 CASSPTSGGTNTGELFF
TRBJ2-7 TRBV7-2 13 CASSFGRGLEQYF
TRBJ1-4 TRBV28 15 CASSLGGIANEKLFF
TRBJ1-1 TRBV20-1 11 CSASENTEAFF
TRBJ1-5 TRBV6-2/TRBV6-3 18 CASSFPSDRIYSNQPQHF
TRBJ2-7 TRBV12-5 16 CASGLGGWTASYEQYF
TRBJ1-3 TRBV7-8 15 CASSFGGTTGNTIYF
TRBJ2-7 TRBV19 13 CASRNGLAYEQYF
TRBJ1-2 TRBV14 15 CASSTDRVESRGYTF
TRBJ1-2 TRBV13 14 CASSLGQGVYGYTF
TRBJ2-3 TRBV19 16 CASSTLDGGPPDTQYF
TRBJ1-5 TRBV10-3 14 CAIGTGDSNQPQHF
TRBJ1-5 TRBV4-1 14 CASSQEARNQPQHF
TRBJ2-2 TRBV24-1 16 CATTQQERSNTGELFF
TRBJ1-6 TRBV9 15 CASSVGQGGNSPLHF
TRBJ1-3 TRBV5-1 15 CASSPPEDSGNTIYF
TRBJ1-5 TRBV29-1 13 CSVATGNHQPQHF
TRBJ1-1 TRBV14 14 CASSQQGGVAEAFF
TRBJ1-3 TRBV30 15 CAWSMTDSSGNTIYF
TRBJ1-2 TRBV5-1 13 CASSLGQGGGYTF